Given below is one T cell receptor beta chain in context. TCRdb keeps only in-frame clones here, not all; method: immunoSEQ multiplex PCR. The table has under 300,000 clones, around 85% seen once. The CDR3 totals 13 residues. CDR1 is ENHRY and CDR2 is SYGVKD in the germline V gene. Trimming took 6 bases from V and 4 from J, leaving 12 bases between them. The data derive from a study of Ad26.COV2.S vaccination and SARS-CoV-2 variants. About the study: Ad26.COV2.S given intramuscularly, once or twice 56 days apart.

Treatment in this sample: around 19 received Ad26.COV2.S at low or high dose, single or two shots; five or six received placebo; per-sample allocation not given. The samples date from day 63 after the first vaccine or placebo injection. The TCR was taken from a person between 18 and 60 years old who received the Ad26.COV2.S COVID-19 vaccine or a placebo. Specimen: peripheral blood, collected in a trial of Ad26.COV2.S vaccine versus placebo. The chain couples TRBV10-3 to TRBJ1-1, with D perhaps TRBD1 (6 bases). The DNA for the CDR3 is TGTGCCATCAGGCCAGGGGTAGGCACTGAAGCTTTCTTT. Translating it yields CAIRPGVGTEAFF.